Presented here are 25 T cell receptor beta chains from one specimen sequenced in a study of CD8 T cells in ankylosing spondylitis. Regarding the study as a whole: Ankylosing spondylitis blood appeared to be characterized by a TCR beta motif of under 10 highly homologous variants.

These receptors are not linked to any known antigen. In TCRdb, the 5' RACE reads were re-called with MiXCR into one record per CDR3 protein. The sample has approximately 540,000 distinct CDR3 sequences; about 13% are singletons. The specimen sequenced was blood, either unsorted or a sorted T cell fraction (not recorded which). The receptor source for this set is a male donor with ankylosing spondylitis.

The chain couples TRBV3-1 to TRBJ2-7; tentatively, D is TRBD1 or TRBD2 (5 bases each). Germline V lookup: CDR1 LGHDT, CDR2 YNNKEL (reference sequence). The CDR3 covers 13 residues. The V end was cut by 5 bases, the J end by 4 bases, with 12 bases between. The CDR3 DNA reads TGTGCCAGCAGCTGGGGTGAGGGGTACGAGCAGTACTTC. Translation: CASSWGEGYEQYF.

The rearrangement joins TRBV10-2 to TRBJ2-1; maybe TRBD2 (6 bases). V was trimmed by 6 bases and J by 0 bases, leaving 15 bases between them. The CDR3 is 16 residues long. The germline gives CDR1 WSHSY, CDR2 SAAADI. The CDR3 here is CASSEKLASSYNEQFF. The CDR3 bases are TGCGCCAGCAGCGAAAAACTAGCTAGCTCCTACAATGAGCAGTTCTTC.

This clonotype was counted between two and nine times. This chain joins TRBV10-3 and TRBJ2-5, with 11 bases matching TRBD2. The CDR3 spans 15 residues. V dropped 2 bases and J dropped 4; count of bases not matched to a gene: 3. CDR1 is ENHRY and CDR2 is SYGVKD in the germline V gene. Here the CDR3 DNA reads TGTGCCATCAGTGAGCTAGCGGGAGGATCAGAGACCCAGTACTTC. Its translation: CAISELAGGSETQYF.

V gene TRBV25-1 combines with J gene TRBJ2-5; 9 bases fit TRBD2. Per the germline V gene, CDR1 is MGHDK and CDR2 is SYGVNS. The V segment lost 6 bases and the J segment 1 base; nucleotides outside the gene matches: 6. This CDR3 is 15 amino acids long. As DNA, the CDR3 is TGTGCCAGCAGGACCCTAGCGGGGCCCCAAGAGACCCAGTACTTC. It is translated as CASRTLAGPQETQYF.

This chain links TRBV12-3 or TRBV12-4 with TRBJ2-1, with a weak D call TRBD2 (6 bases). The CDR3 is 15 residues long. The germline V and J ends were trimmed by 3 bases and 4 bases, with 13 bases remaining between them. The CDR3 is CASSLRSGFYNEQFF. The DNA of the CDR3 is TGTGCCAGCAGTTTGCGTAGCGGTTTTTACAATGAGCAGTTCTTC.

The chain links TRBV3-1 to TRBJ2-7; perhaps TRBD1 as D (5 bases). This CDR3 spans 13 amino acids. Germline lookup yields CDR1 LGHDT and CDR2 YNNKEL (reference sequence). V lost 4 bases and J lost 6, with 13 bases in between. The CDR3: CASSPDTGGEQYV. In DNA, the CDR3 is TGTGCCAGCAGCCCGGACACGGGCGGCGAGCAGTACGTC.

This clonotype was seen a handful of times. The V and J genes are TRBV24-1 and TRBJ2-1; 7 bases fit TRBD1. CDR3 size: 16 residues. Germline V gene lookup returns CDR1 KGHDR and CDR2 SFDVKD. The V gene end was trimmed by 0 bases and the J gene end by 4 bases; junction bases not matched to a gene: 5. The CDR3 loop is CATSDLAPGQYNEQFF. CDR3 DNA: TGTGCCACCAGTGATTTGGCCCCGGGACAGTACAATGAGCAGTTCTTC.

The sample holds one count of this clonotype. V usage is TRBV18 and J usage is TRBJ2-7, with 12 bases matching TRBD1. V trimming: 11 bases; J trimming: 5 bases; junction bases outside the gene matches: 7. The CDR3 extends over 13 amino acids. CDR1 and CDR2 from the germline V gene are KGHSH and LQKENI. For the CDR3, the DNA is TGTGCCTCTCCCGGGACAGGGGGCGACGAGCAGTACTTC. It specifies CASPGTGGDEQYF.

This rearrangement joins TRBV15 to TRBJ2-2; 10 nucleotides agree with TRBD2. V dropped 1 base and J dropped 6; count of bases not matched to a gene: 8. The CDR3 is 17 residues long. Germline CDR1 is LNHNV and CDR2 is YYDKDF (reference sequence). The CDR3 sequence: CATSRVGTSVRPGELFF. The CDR3 bases are TGTGCCACCAGCAGAGTAGGGACTAGCGTTCGTCCCGGGGAGCTGTTTTTT.

This sequence joins TRBV7-9 and TRBJ1-1; the D is unclear. The CDR3 has 13 amino acids. Trimming cost V 7 bases and J 1 base, with 10 bases left between them. Germline lookup yields CDR1 SEHNR and CDR2 FQNEAQ (reference sequence). CDR3 bases: TGTGCCAGCACATTACGGGGGAACACTGAAGCTTTCTTT. Residues: CASTLRGNTEAFF.

In its sample, this clonotype was seen many times. The rearrangement joins TRBV20-1 to TRBJ2-1, with a weak D call TRBD2 (6 bases). Germline CDR1 is DFQATT and CDR2 is SNEGSKA (reference sequence). The CDR3 has 14 residues. The V end was cut by 4 bases, the J end by 0 bases, with 10 bases between. CDR3 protein: CSATGSGSYNEQFF. DNA for the CDR3: TGCAGTGCTACCGGTAGCGGCTCCTACAATGAGCAGTTCTTC.

The rearrangement uses TRBV7-8 and TRBJ1-1; TRBD1 matches at 10 bases. Per germline, CDR1 SGHVS and CDR2 FQNEAQ. The V and J ends lost 4 bases and 4 bases, in that order; junction bases with no gene match: 12. The CDR3 contains 17 residues. The CDR3 is CASSSRRVTGGVTEAFF. CDR3 in DNA: TGTGCCAGCAGCTCCCGAAGGGTGACAGGGGGCGTCACTGAAGCTTTCTTT.

J is TRBJ1-2 and V is TRBV9; D is possibly TRBD1 (5 bases). Germline CDR1 SGDLS, CDR2 YYNGEE. The V end lost 4 bases, the J end lost 8 bases, and 12 bases lay between the germline ends. The CDR3 is 12 residues long. The CDR3 nucleotides are TGTGCCAGCAGCACGGACACCACCGGCTACACCTTC. Amino acid sequence: CASSTDTTGYTF.

The rearrangement uses TRBV4-2 and TRBJ1-5; D is unresolved. The CDR3 runs to 13 residues. Trimming took off 0 bases at V and 5 bases at J, with 5 bases between the two ends. Germline values: CDR1 LGHNA, CDR2 YNFKEQ. CDR3 nucleotide sequence: TGTGCCAGCAGCCAAGACAACCATCAGCCCCAGCATTTT. As protein: CASSQDNHQPQHF.

This clonotype was observed a few times. V and J are TRBV18 and TRBJ2-5, with 7 bases aligning to TRBD1. J was trimmed by 1 base and V by 4 bases; bases with no gene match: 9. This CDR3 has 16 residues. Looked up from germline, CDR1 is KGHSH and CDR2 is LQKENI. The CDR3 sequence: CASSLTGTATQETQYF. In DNA, the CDR3 is TGTGCCAGCTCACTAACCGGGACAGCTACCCAAGAGACCCAGTACTTC.

The rearrangement joins TRBV3-1 to TRBJ2-1, with 7 positions matching TRBD2. Germline CDR1 and CDR2: LGHDT and YNNKEL (reference sequence). This CDR3 has 15 residues. J was trimmed by 7 bases and V by 1 base; bases with no gene match: 7. The CDR3 reads CASSQGGGSSNEQFF. CDR3 bases: TGTGCCAGCAGCCAAGGTGGCGGGAGTTCAAATGAGCAGTTCTTC.

This clonotype has more than one count but fewer than ten. The genes are TRBV5-1 and TRBJ1-2, with D possibly matching TRBD1 (5 bases). V gave up 5 bases and J gave up 5 bases, with 13 bases separating them. Germline CDR1 SGHRS, CDR2 YFSETQ. The CDR3 loop spans 13 amino acids. The DNA for the CDR3 is TGCGCCAGCAGTTCACAGGAACTTTATGGCTACACCTTC. It encodes CASSSQELYGYTF.

This clonotype was recorded a few times. The chain's CDR3 is CASSRDSPNYGYTF. CDR3 bases: TGCGCCAGCAGCCGGGACAGTCCTAACTATGGCTACACCTTC. The gene calls are TRBV5-1 and TRBJ1-2; 7 bases fit TRBD1. Germline CDR1 and CDR2: SGHRS and YFSETQ. This CDR3 has 14 amino acids. V shed 4 bases, J shed 0 bases, and the junction held 3 bases outside the gene matches.

V gene TRBV29-1 combines with J gene TRBJ2-1; no clear D gene. V lost 7 bases to trimming and J lost 5 bases, with 15 bases between them. Germline CDR1 is SQVTM and CDR2 is ANQGSEA. The CDR3 has 13 amino acids. CDR3 amino acids: CSAGPLFDNEQFF. The CDR3 nucleotides read TGCAGCGCTGGACCCCTCTTTGACAATGAGCAGTTCTTC.

The chain links TRBV20-1 to TRBJ1-5; a weak D match, TRBD1 (5 bases). Germline V gene data show CDR1 as DFQATT and CDR2 as SNEGSKA (reference sequence). V was shortened by 6 bases and J by 7 bases, with 16 bases between the two germline ends. This CDR3 is built from 13 residues. The CDR3 nucleotides are TGCAGTGCAGCTTATAGGCCAGGGCAGCCCCAGCATTTT. Protein product: CSAAYRPGQPQHF.

The rearrangement uses TRBV24-1 and TRBJ1-2, with D unclear. This CDR3 has 14 residues. CDR1 is KGHDR, CDR2 SFDVKD, per germline. Trimming removed 4 bases from V and 3 bases from J, with 11 bases in between. The CDR3: CATSDLRTDYGYTF. CDR3 DNA: TGTGCCACCAGTGACCTTCGGACGGACTATGGCTACACCTTC.

In this sample, this clonotype turned up a few times. The chain is built from TRBV24-1 and TRBJ2-5; 7 bases are a match to TRBD2. Germline CDR1 KGHDR, CDR2 SFDVKD. This CDR3 spans 15 amino acids. Trimming took 3 bases from V and 5 from J; bases not matched to a gene: 8. The CDR3 protein is CATSDPGLVGETQYF. The CDR3 DNA follows: TGTGCCACCAGTGATCCCGGACTAGTTGGTGAGACCCAGTACTTC.

The gene calls are TRBV20-1 and TRBJ1-5, with 7 positions matching TRBD1. The CDR3 is 13 amino acids. Germline V gene sequence: CDR1 DFQATT, CDR2 SNEGSKA (reference sequence). J gave up 11 bases and V 3 bases, and 10 bases lay outside the gene matches. CDR3 nucleotide sequence: TGCAGTGCTAGGGGGACAGTGTTCGAGGCCCAGCATTTT. Its translation is CSARGTVFEAQHF.

This clonotype was seen many times. The chain employs TRBV3-1 and TRBJ1-6, with D unresolved. The germline V and J ends were trimmed by 0 bases and 4 bases, with 13 bases remaining between them. This CDR3 comprises 17 residues. Germline V CDR1 and CDR2: LGHDT, YNNKEL (reference sequence). The CDR3 coding sequence is TGTGCCAGCAGCCAAGACCCTCGGGCAGCTTATAATTCACCCCTCCACTTT. This translates into CASSQDPRAAYNSPLHF.

The chain employs TRBV7-8 and TRBJ2-2, with D hard to call. Germline V lookup: CDR1 SGHVS, CDR2 FQNEAQ. The CDR3 length is 16 residues. V lost 5 bases and J lost 4, with 17 bases in between. As DNA, the CDR3 is TGTGCCAGCAGCCTAATTAGTCCTGAAGTCACCGGGGAGCTGTTTTTT. Amino acid sequence: CASSLISPEVTGELFF.